This TCR beta chain is drawn from a study of cytomegalovirus exposure and HLA in healthy donors. This CDR3 has 14 amino acids. Per the germline V gene, CDR1 is SGHKS and CDR2 is YYEKEE (reference sequence). Losses at the gene ends were 0 bases for V and 2 bases for J; bases not matched to a gene: 0. The donors were in the approximately 120-subject validation cohort, distinct from the approximately 700-subject first cohort. Study-wide results and caveats: That first-cohort TCR clusters tended to co-occur in the 95 to 150 validation repertoires was found in a later analysis. Cytomegalovirus status was reportedly diagnosed by the classifier with high specificity and sensitivity.

As regards this clone: The target antigen is unknown.

Clones were read by immunoSEQ multiplex PCR, and TCRdb kept only the in-frame ones, dropping some. The sample includes 150,000 to 180,000 clones, approximately 86% of them seen just once. This clonotype originated in a man between 18 and 35 years old in good health and CMV-seropositive. This chain links TRBV5-5 with TRBJ2-5; 8 nucleotides align to TRBD2. Sequenced material: PBMCs. CDR3: CASSLASGQETQYF. The CDR3 DNA is TGTGCCAGCAGCTTGGCTAGCGGGCAAGAGACCCAGTACTTC.